Given below is one T cell receptor beta chain in context. The antigen remains unidentified. V trimming: 0 bases; J trimming: 5 bases; junction bases outside the gene matches: 7. CDR3 length: 16 residues. Germline V gene data show CDR1 as MNHEY and CDR2 as SVGAGI. The library protocol tagged individual cDNA molecules with unique molecular identifiers. Via MiXCR, TCRdb re-called the 5' RACE reads, giving one row per CDR3 protein. Here the sample spans 20,000 to 30,000 distinct CDR3 sequences, 4.3% being singletons. The entry originates in a study of early T cells in non-severe SARS-CoV-2 infection. As for the study in general: Unsorted whole-blood RNA was sequenced in bulk, leaving chains unpaired. Study-wide results and caveats: The study's VDJdb matching favored anti-spike CD8 responses and missed private and CD4 specificities.

This TCR was recovered from an adult who was a healthcare worker with PCR-confirmed SARS-CoV-2 infection or an uninfected control (not recorded which). The sample comprised whole blood. The chain joins TRBV6-5 to TRBJ2-5; 9 bases are a match to TRBD2. CDR3 in amino acids: CASSYSTAGGKETQYF. Written as DNA, the CDR3 is TGTGCCAGCAGTTACTCGACCGCGGGGGGGAAGGAGACCCAGTACTTC.